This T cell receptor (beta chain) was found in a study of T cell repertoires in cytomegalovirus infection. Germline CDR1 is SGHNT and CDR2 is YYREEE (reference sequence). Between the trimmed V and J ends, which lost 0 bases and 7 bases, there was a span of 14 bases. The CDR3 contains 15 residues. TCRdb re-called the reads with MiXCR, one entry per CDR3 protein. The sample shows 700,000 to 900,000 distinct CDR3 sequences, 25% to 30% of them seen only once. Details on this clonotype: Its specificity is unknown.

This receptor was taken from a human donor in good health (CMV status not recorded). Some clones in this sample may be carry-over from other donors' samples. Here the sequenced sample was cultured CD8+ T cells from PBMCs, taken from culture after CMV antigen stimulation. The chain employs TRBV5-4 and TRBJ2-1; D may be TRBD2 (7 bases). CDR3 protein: CASSLESQGGNEQFF. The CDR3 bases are TGTGCCAGCAGCTTGGAGTCACAGGGAGGGAATGAGCAGTTCTTC.